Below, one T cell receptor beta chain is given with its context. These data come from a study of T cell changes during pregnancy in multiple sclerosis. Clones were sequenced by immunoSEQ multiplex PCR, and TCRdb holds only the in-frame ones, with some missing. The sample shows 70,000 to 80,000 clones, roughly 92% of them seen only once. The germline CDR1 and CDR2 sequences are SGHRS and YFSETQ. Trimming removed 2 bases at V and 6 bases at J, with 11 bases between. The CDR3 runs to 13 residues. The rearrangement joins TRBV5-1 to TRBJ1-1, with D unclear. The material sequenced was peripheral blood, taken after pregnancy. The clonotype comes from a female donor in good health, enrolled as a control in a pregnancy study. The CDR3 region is CASSFSGVSEAFF. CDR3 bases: TGCGCCAGCAGCTTTAGTGGTGTCTCTGAAGCTTTCTTT.